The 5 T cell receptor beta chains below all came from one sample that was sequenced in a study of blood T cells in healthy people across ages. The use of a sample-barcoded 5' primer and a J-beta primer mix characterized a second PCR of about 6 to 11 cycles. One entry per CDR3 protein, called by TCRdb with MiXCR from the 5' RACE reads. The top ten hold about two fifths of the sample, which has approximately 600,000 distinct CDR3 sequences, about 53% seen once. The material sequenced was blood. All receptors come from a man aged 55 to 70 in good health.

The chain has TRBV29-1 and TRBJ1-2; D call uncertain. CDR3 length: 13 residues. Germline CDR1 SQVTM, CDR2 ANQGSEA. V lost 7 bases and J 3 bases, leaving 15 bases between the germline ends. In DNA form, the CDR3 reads TGCAGCGCGACCGAGAGGGTGGACTATGGCTACACCTTC. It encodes CSATERVDYGYTF.

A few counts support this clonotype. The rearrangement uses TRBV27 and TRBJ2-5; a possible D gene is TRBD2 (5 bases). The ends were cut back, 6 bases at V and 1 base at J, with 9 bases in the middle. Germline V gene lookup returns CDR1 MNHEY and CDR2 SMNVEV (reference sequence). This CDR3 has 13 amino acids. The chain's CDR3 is CASRPTSQETQYF. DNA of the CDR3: TGTGCCAGCAGGCCTACTAGCCAAGAGACCCAGTACTTC.

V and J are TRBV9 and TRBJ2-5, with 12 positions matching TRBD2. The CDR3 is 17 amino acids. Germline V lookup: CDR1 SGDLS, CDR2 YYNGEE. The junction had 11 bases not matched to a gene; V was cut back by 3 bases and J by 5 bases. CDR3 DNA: TGTGCCAGCAGCGCAACTAGCGGGGGGCCTGGTGTGGAGACCCAGTACTTC. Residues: CASSATSGGPGVETQYF.

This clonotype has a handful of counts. The CDR3 here is CASSEGRSTDTQYF. The DNA for the CDR3 is TGTGCCAGCAGTGAAGGCAGGAGCACAGATACGCAGTATTTT. The rearrangement links TRBV2 to TRBJ2-3; D remains unclear. The length of the CDR3 is 14 residues. Germline CDR1 SNHLY, CDR2 FYNNEI. Trimming removed 1 base from V and 0 bases from J, with 5 bases in between.

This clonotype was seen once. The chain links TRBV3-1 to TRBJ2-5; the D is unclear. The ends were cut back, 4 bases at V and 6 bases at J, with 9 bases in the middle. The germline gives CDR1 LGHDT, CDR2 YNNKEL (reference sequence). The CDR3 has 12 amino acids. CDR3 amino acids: CASSLTEKTQYF. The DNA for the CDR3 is TGTGCCAGCAGCCTTACAGAAAAGACCCAGTACTTC.